Below are 24 T cell receptor beta chains sequenced from a single sample in a study of neurological immune-mediated disorders. Using its own MiXCR run on the 5' RACE reads, TCRdb lists one record per CDR3 protein. The table has more than 25,000 distinct CDR3 sequences, roughly a sixth seen once. As to time point: technical triplicate 3. Source material: CD4+ T cells from blood. These receptors were obtained from a female donor with HTLV-1-associated myelopathy (HAM/TSP).

The chain carries TRBV4-1 and TRBJ2-7; TRBD1 is a possible D gene (5 bases). Germline V lookup: CDR1 MGHRA, CDR2 YSYEKL. The CDR3 runs to 14 residues. V dropped 4 bases and J dropped 0 bases, with 10 bases sitting between them. The CDR3 spells CASSPWGSSYEQYF. The CDR3 DNA reads as TGCGCCAGCAGCCCCTGGGGCAGCTCCTACGAGCAGTACTTC.

Note on this clonotype: One junction end disagrees with the germline gene, perhaps due to a read error. V and J are TRBV20-1 and TRBJ2-2, with 7 nucleotides matching TRBD1. CDR1 and CDR2 (germline): DFQATT, SNEGSKA (reference sequence). CDR3 size: 13 residues. The DNA of the CDR3 is TGCAGTGCCTACCGGGACAGAACCGGGGAGATGTTTTTT. Its protein product is CSAYRDRTGEMFF.

This clonotype was detected many times. The rearrangement joins TRBV19 to TRBJ1-5, with unresolved D. Germline values: CDR1 LNHDA, CDR2 SQIVND (reference sequence). CDR3 length: 13 amino acids. Trimming cost V 3 bases and J 3 bases, with 6 bases left between them. CDR3 amino acids: CASSMRNNQPQHF. CDR3 nucleotides: TGTGCCAGTAGTATGAGAAACAATCAGCCCCAGCATTTT.

V usage is TRBV9 and J usage is TRBJ1-1; D is perhaps TRBD1 (5 bases). The CDR3 is 14 residues long. Trimming removed 0 bases at V and 5 bases at J, with 11 bases between. The V gene's germline CDR1 is SGDLS and CDR2 YYNGEE. CDR3 nucleotide sequence: TGTGCCAGCAGCGTAGATGCGGGGGGGACTGAAGCTTTCTTT. Translating it yields CASSVDAGGTEAFF.

This clonotype has ten or more counts. V usage is TRBV6-6 and J usage is TRBJ1-2; no clear D. Trimming pared 7 bases from V and 4 bases from J, leaving 13 bases between. Germline assignment: CDR1 MNHNY and CDR2 SVGAGI (reference sequence). The CDR3 spans 13 residues. The CDR3 DNA reads as TGTGCCAGCATGGTCGAACGGGGCTATGGCTACACCTTC. Its translation: CASMVERGYGYTF.

The J gene is TRBJ2-4, the V gene TRBV5-1; 10 positions agree with TRBD2. V was pared by 2 bases and J by 6 bases, with 2 bases of the junction left unmatched. This CDR3 spans 14 amino acids. Per the germline V gene, CDR1 is SGHRS and CDR2 is YFSETQ. In nucleotides, the CDR3 is TGCGCCAGCAGCTTCGGGACTAGCGTAAACATTCAGTACTTC. Its protein product is CASSFGTSVNIQYF.

This clonotype came up many times. This chain links TRBV18 with TRBJ2-7; TRBD2 might be the D (5 bases). The CDR3 is made up of 14 amino acids. Looked up from germline, CDR1 is KGHSH and CDR2 is LQKENI. V gave up 4 bases and J gave up 3 bases, with 13 bases separating them. The CDR3 sequence is CASSLAMNHYEQYF. The CDR3 DNA reads TGTGCCAGCTCACTAGCGATGAATCACTACGAGCAGTACTTC.

The sample holds many counts of this clonotype. This chain uses TRBV11-2 with TRBJ2-5; D not resolved. CDR1 is SGHAT, CDR2 FQNNGV, per germline. The V end was cut by 5 bases, the J end by 5 bases, with 6 bases between. This CDR3 contains 11 residues. Here the CDR3 reads CASSRRETQYF. CDR3 coding DNA: TGTGCCAGCAGCCGTAGGGAGACCCAGTACTTC.

This clonotype was detected ten times or more. The chain is built from TRBV3-1 and TRBJ1-1, with D unresolved. The germline V gene has CDR1 LGHDT and CDR2 YNNKEL (reference sequence). The CDR3 is made up of 14 amino acids. Trimming took 1 base from V and 0 from J, leaving 6 bases between them. CDR3 nucleotides: TGTGCCAGCAGCCAAGCTGGGATGAACACTGAAGCTTTCTTT. It specifies CASSQAGMNTEAFF. Looking up the rest from reference TRBV3-1 and TRBJ1-1 gives the full variable domain: DTAVSQTPKYLVTQMGNDKSIKCEQNLGHDTMYWYKQDSKKFLKIMFSYNNKELIINETVPNRFSPKSPDKAHLNLHINSLELGDSAVYFCASSQAGMNTEAFFGQGTRLTVV.

This clonotype was found many times. The chain is built from TRBV5-4 and TRBJ2-1, with 15 nucleotides matching TRBD2. This CDR3 region has 19 residues. Germline V gives CDR1 SGHNT, CDR2 YYREEE (reference sequence). With 0 bases clipped from V and 7 bases from J, the junction kept 11 bases outside the gene matches. CDR3 sequence reads: CASSLAGLAGGAVGNEQFF. For the CDR3, the DNA is TGTGCCAGCAGCTTGGCCGGACTAGCGGGGGGGGCAGTCGGGAATGAGCAGTTCTTC.

This clonotype was picked up many times. The chain is built from TRBV14 and TRBJ2-1, with D maybe TRBD2 (6 bases). Trimming took off 3 bases at V and 8 bases at J, with 14 bases between the two ends. This CDR3 spans 14 amino acids. Germline V gene data show CDR1 as SGHDN and CDR2 as FVKESK. The CDR3 coding sequence is TGTGCCAGCAGCCATCCGCGGGATGGAGATGAGCAGTTCTTC. This gives the protein CASSHPRDGDEQFF.

The chain joins TRBV6-5 to TRBJ1-5; TRBD1 matches 7 bases. CDR1 is MNHEY, CDR2 SVGAGI, per germline. With 5 bases clipped from V and 3 bases from J, the junction kept 13 bases outside the gene matches. The CDR3 loop spans 17 amino acids. This CDR3 is CASSTFGTVGANQPQHF. Written as DNA, the CDR3 is TGTGCCAGCAGTACATTCGGGACAGTGGGCGCCAATCAGCCCCAGCATTTT.

This clonotype has at least ten counts. V gene TRBV20-1 combines with J gene TRBJ2-7; D possibly matches TRBD1 or TRBD2 (5 bases each). Trimming left V 4 bases short and J 2 bases short, with 21 bases between. The CDR3 has 16 amino acids. CDR1 is DFQATT, CDR2 SNEGSKA, per germline (reference sequence). The chain's CDR3 is CSAIASFSGTPYEQYF. Written as DNA, the CDR3 is TGCAGTGCTATCGCGAGTTTCTCCGGGACGCCCTACGAGCAGTACTTC.

This clonotype was observed a few times. The rearrangement joins TRBV7-9 to TRBJ1-1, with 8 bases lining up with TRBD1. The V segment lost 6 bases and the J segment 5 bases; nucleotides outside the gene matches: 5. Germline CDR1 SEHNR, CDR2 FQNEAQ (reference sequence). This CDR3 comprises 13 residues. The CDR3 sequence is CASRPTGGTEAFF. DNA of the CDR3: TGTGCCAGCAGACCTACAGGGGGGACTGAAGCTTTCTTT.

In its sample, this clonotype was seen many times. J is TRBJ2-7 and V is TRBV18; unclear D gene. Germline loops: CDR1 KGHSH, CDR2 LQKENI. V was trimmed by 4 bases and J by 4 bases, leaving 8 bases between them. This CDR3 region has 12 residues. The CDR3 bases are TGTGCCAGCTCACTGGACGGGTACGAGCAGTACTTC. It specifies CASSLDGYEQYF.

This clonotype was recorded only once. The chain combines TRBV12-3 or TRBV12-4 with TRBJ2-2; 11 bases fit TRBD2. The V and J ends lost 2 bases and 9 bases, in that order; junction bases with no gene match: 5. This CDR3 is 15 amino acids long. For the CDR3, the DNA is TGTGCCAGCAGTTTACTAGCGGGGGGTTTCTGGGAGCTGTTTTTT. Translating gives CASSLLAGGFWELFF.

This clonotype showed up just a few times. The CDR3 DNA is TGTGCCAGCAGCTTGCGGGGCGATGAAGCTTTCTTT. This sequence encodes CASSLRGDEAFF. The chain is built from TRBV5-5 and TRBJ1-1; D is perhaps TRBD1 (5 bases). Per the germline V gene, CDR1 is SGHKS and CDR2 is YYEKEE (reference sequence). CDR3 size: 12 residues. Trimming removed 1 base from V and 7 bases from J, with 8 bases in between.

This clonotype appeared many times. This rearrangement joins TRBV20-1 to TRBJ2-1, with D perhaps being TRBD1 or TRBD2 (5 bases each). V gave up 3 bases and J gave up 2 bases, with 11 bases separating them. CDR1 DFQATT and CDR2 SNEGSKA come from the germline V gene (reference sequence). This CDR3 has 14 amino acids. The CDR3 here is CSASPRGAYNEQFF. DNA for the CDR3: TGCAGTGCTAGTCCGAGGGGCGCCTACAATGAGCAGTTCTTC.

In its sample, this clonotype was seen many times. The V call is TRBV6-1, the J call TRBJ2-7; the match to TRBD1 covers 10 bases. Germline assignment: CDR1 MNHNS and CDR2 SASEGT. CDR3 size: 16 residues. V was pared by 3 bases and J by 6 bases, with 11 bases of the junction left unmatched. The CDR3 bases are TGTGCCAGCAGTGAGCGGGTCGCGACAGGGGGCCGCGAGCAGTACTTC. It yields the protein CASSERVATGGREQYF.

This clonotype was seen at least ten times. The genes are TRBV29-1 and TRBJ2-5; the D is unclear. Germline V CDR1 and CDR2: SQVTM, ANQGSEA. V was cut by 2 bases and J by 5 bases, with 9 bases left in between. This CDR3 is built from 12 residues. The CDR3 spells CSVEPGMETQYF. In nucleotides, the CDR3 is TGCAGCGTTGAACCCGGAATGGAGACCCAGTACTTC.

This clonotype showed up many times. The chain employs TRBV5-1 and TRBJ2-1; 15 bases align to TRBD2. CDR3 length: 18 residues. The V and J ends lost 4 bases and 6 bases, in that order; junction bases with no gene match: 11. Germline loops: CDR1 SGHRS, CDR2 YFSETQ. CDR3 coding DNA: TGCGCCAGCAGCGGCCTGGGACTAGCGGGAGGAGGGGGCAATGAGCAGTTCTTC. As protein: CASSGLGLAGGGGNEQFF. Full variable domain (missing parts from reference TRBV5-1 and TRBJ2-1): KAGVTQTPRYLIKTRGQQVTLSCSPISGHRSVSWYQQTPGQGLQFLFEYFSETQRNKGNFPGRFSGRQFSNSRSEMNVSTLELGDSALYLCASSGLGLAGGGGNEQFFGPGTRLTVL.

The chain recombines TRBV7-9 with TRBJ2-1; 8 bases line up with TRBD2. After removal of 5 bases from V and 15 bases from J, the junction contained 9 bases not matched to a gene. CDR3 length: 12 amino acids. CDR1 is SEHNR and CDR2 is FQNEAQ in the germline V gene (reference sequence). Here the CDR3 reads CASSPGGVVLFF. The CDR3 DNA reads as TGTGCCAGCAGCCCGGGGGGGGTAGTTCTGTTCTTC. Combining the CDR3 with reference TRBV7-9 and TRBJ2-1 gives the whole variable domain DTGVSQNPRHKITKRGQNVTFRCDPISEHNRLYWYRQTLGQGPEFLTYFQNEAQLEKSRLLSDRFSAERPKGSFSTLEIQRTEQGDSAMYLCASSPGGVVLFFGPGTRLTVL.

In its sample, this clonotype is medium-sized. This chain connects TRBV29-1 to TRBJ2-3; D remains unclear. The V gene's germline CDR1 is SQVTM and CDR2 ANQGSEA. The CDR3 length is 8 residues. Trimming cost V 8 bases and J 6 bases, with 3 bases left between them. The CDR3 sequence is CSLDTQYF. CDR3 nucleotides: TGCAGCCTCGATACGCAGTATTTT.

In its sample, this clonotype ranks as medium-sized. The rearrangement links TRBV20-1 to TRBJ2-3, with 8 bases aligning to TRBD2. This CDR3 is 13 amino acids long. The junction had 3 bases not matched to a gene; V was cut back by 7 bases and J by 0 bases. Looked up from germline, CDR1 is DFQATT and CDR2 is SNEGSKA (reference sequence). The CDR3 DNA reads TGCAGTGTTCCTAGCGGGAGCACAGATACGCAGTATTTT. As protein: CSVPSGSTDTQYF.